This TCR beta chain is from a study of PD-1 blockade in classical Hodgkin lymphoma (dated by TCRdb to 2018 to 2021). Regarding the research as a whole: Nivolumab dosing was 3 mg/kg intravenously every 2 weeks, continuing until either disease progression or unacceptable toxicity. The study used TCR beta sequencing and CyTOF to define a peripheral blood immune signature of response to PD-1 blockade in classical Hodgkin lymphoma.

Notes on this clone: The antigen it recognizes is unknown. No base quality values were provided; no much bigger clone lies one nucleotide off.

V loses 4 bases at its end and J loses 4 bases; junction bases beyond the gene matches: 4. From the germline V gene, CDR1 is SGHRS and CDR2 is YFSETQ. CDR3 length: 14 amino acids, cysteine to phenylalanine. Only the CDR3 DNA is retained, 42 bases long and in frame from the first base. The sample's time point label is to be understood as: cycle 4 day 1 (C4D1), after 6 weeks of nivolumab. Relapse after autologous stem cell transplantation had occurred in all trial patients, and cohorts A, B and C were distinguished by prior brentuximab vedotin exposure. A Miltenyi CD4+ T cell isolation kit was used for magnetic negative selection to purify CD4+ T cells from thawed PBMCs. The trial cohort was composed of approximately 60 patients with relapsed/refractory classical Hodgkin lymphoma, for whom complete response, partial response or progressive disease was recorded as best overall response. Trial patients were treated with single-agent nivolumab in the multi-cohort phase II CheckMate 205 trial. An independent review committee assessed best overall response using the 2007 International Working Group response criteria. Trial PBMCs were collected just before the start of nivolumab (C1D1) and during therapy at cycle 2 day 1 and cycle 4 day 1. Peripheral blood was collected in 8 mL Vacutainer Cell Preparation Tubes, from which PBMCs were isolated by centrifugation and then cryopreserved. Purified CD4+ and CD8+ fractions were generated only in cases for which an additional PBMC sample was available. On LS columns in a quadroMACS separator, the magnetically labelled cells were depleted, and the flow-through was collected as the purified fraction.

Genomic DNA was isolated using the Qiagen DNeasy kit from unsorted PBMCs as well as from negatively selected CD4+ and CD8+ fractions. Using primers that anneal to V and J segments, immunoSEQ multiplex PCR amplified the TCR beta CDR3 regions. Amplification bias was minimized using a synthetic immune receptor repertoire, and residual bias was removed computationally after sequencing. In the original analysis: Custom Python scripts were used to quantify repertoire diversity as the Shannon entropy index. Unsorted, CD4+ and CD8+ repertoires were analyzed separately, except in combined analyses where CD4+ and CD8+ sequences were merged in silico. Clonal expansion was defined as at least a 2-fold frequency increase after treatment relative to C1D1, with a pseudocount of 0.5 for undetected baseline clones. Clones with 0 or 1 copy at C1D1 were classified as singleton clones, and clones with 2 or more copies were classified as non-singleton clones. Clones expanded in unsorted samples were assigned a CD4+, CD8+ or unknown annotation through matching of protein sequences in sorted samples from the same patient. Wilcoxon tests on paired samples were used to test diversity changes from C1D1 to C4D1. TCRdb carries this immuneACCESS record with in-frame sequences only. Its versions omit some clonotypes, under half of them owing to an unresolved V gene in the studies checked, with the rest unexplained. The V and J calls and clone size were taken over from that table, and D and trimming were inferred from the DNA. This sample gives 10,000 to 15,000 clones in total; roughly 90% of them show up just once. Roughly 0.9% of the sample rests with the top ten.

Broader findings and caveats from the paper: CD4+ but not CD8+ TCR diversity rose significantly by C4D1 (p=0.0027 vs p=0.16), most apparent in complete responders (p=0.02). Trial patients with a complete response had baseline diversity similar to that of newly diagnosed patients, while partial responders and progressors had significantly lower diversity. Baseline TCR diversity was reported to be lower in newly diagnosed patients than in healthy donors and to be lower still in relapsed/refractory patients. Lower diversity was observed in patients in whom nivolumab was started less than 1 year after ASCT, and these patients were excluded from later analyses so that confounding by immune reconstitution would be avoided. The study covered only a single clinical trial cohort, and the causes of the repertoire differences, possibly disease activity or prior therapy, were still not defined.

The chain couples TRBV5-1 to TRBJ2-3, with 9 bases in between that match TRBD1. The sequenced sample was CD4+ T cells from blood, obtained before the fourth cycle of nivolumab. This TCR was sampled from a human donor with classical Hodgkin lymphoma. The CDR3 protein is CASSGTGLADTQYF. The DNA sequence reads TGCGCCAGCAGCGGGACAGGGCTGGCAGATACGCAGTATTTT.